Below, 7 T cell receptor beta chains from the same sample are listed, as sequenced in a study of shared clonotypes between healthy human individuals. TCRdb's copy holds only in-frame clones and misses some; the assay was immunoSEQ multiplex PCR. This table holds about 2 million clones, about 95% found once. The sample comprised naive CD4+ T cells sorted from blood. Subset noted: CD45RA+ positively selected. Receptor source: a man aged 18 to 29 in good health.

The chain is built from TRBV30 and TRBJ2-3; a weak D match, TRBD2 (6 bases). Trimming took off 2 bases at V and 6 bases at J, with 15 bases between the two ends. This CDR3 spans 14 amino acids. The germline CDR1 and CDR2 sequences are GTSNPN and SVGIG (reference sequence). The CDR3 DNA follows: TGTGCCTGGAGTAAGGTTCTCACTAGCGATACGCAGTATTTT. It codes for CAWSKVLTSDTQYF.

Only one count was recorded for this clone. Other DNA sequences in the same sample also yield this CDR3. The V and J genes are TRBV20-1 and TRBJ1-2, with D possibly matching TRBD1 (6 bases). Trimming took off 6 bases at V and 5 bases at J, with 10 bases between the two ends. The CDR3 consists of 11 residues. CDR1 is DFQATT, CDR2 SNEGSKA, per germline (reference sequence). The CDR3 protein is CSARTAYGYTF. In DNA form, the CDR3 reads TGCAGTGCCCGGACAGCATATGGCTACACCTTC.

The chain recombines TRBV29-1 with TRBJ2-7; D unclear. CDR3 length equals 12 residues. Germline loops: CDR1 SQVTM, CDR2 ANQGSEA. V lost 4 bases to trimming and J lost 1 base, with 8 bases between them. The CDR3 spells CSVVGISYEQYF. The CDR3 region has the DNA TGCAGCGTTGTTGGGATTTCCTACGAGCAGTACTTC.

This chain connects TRBV19 to TRBJ1-2; no firm D call. CDR3 length: 13 residues. The V and J ends lost 11 bases and 9 bases respectively, with 22 bases between them. Germline CDR1 LNHDA, CDR2 SQIVND (reference sequence). In DNA form, the CDR3 reads TGTGCCGGTCAAGACCGGGCCACGGGTCGCTACACCTTC. Translated: CAGQDRATGRYTF.

The chain carries TRBV7-2 and TRBJ2-2; 11 nucleotides match TRBD2. The CDR3 extends over 15 amino acids. CDR1 is SGHTA, CDR2 FQGNSA, per germline. Losses at the gene ends were 4 bases for V and 4 bases for J; bases not matched to a gene: 2. Here the CDR3 reads CASSSSGRSTGELFF. The DNA for the CDR3 is TGTGCCAGCAGCTCTAGCGGGAGGAGCACCGGGGAGCTGTTTTTT.

The chain employs TRBV9 and TRBJ2-3; tentatively, D is TRBD1 (5 bases). Trimming removed 1 base from V and 1 base from J, with 16 bases in between. The CDR3 is 17 residues long. Germline values: CDR1 SGDLS, CDR2 YYNGEE. CDR3 protein: CASSVTVLLGGTDTQYF. In nucleotides, the CDR3 is TGTGCCAGCAGCGTAACAGTTCTTCTAGGGGGCACAGATACGCAGTATTTT.

A word on this clone: This sample includes further DNA sequences coding for the same CDR3. This chain connects TRBV6-6 to TRBJ2-1; D gene ambiguous. Per germline, CDR1 MNHNY and CDR2 SVGAGI (reference sequence). The V end was cut by 5 bases, the J end by 6 bases, with 8 bases between. The CDR3 runs 12 residues. The CDR3, as DNA: TGTGCCAGCAGTCGGCTTGGCAATGAGCAGTTCTTC. It translates to CASSRLGNEQFF.